These 15 T cell receptor beta chains came from one sample sequenced in a study of CD8+ T cells in alopecia areata. RNA was extracted and reverse transcribed into cDNA as the sequencing template. The method was immunoSEQ multiplex PCR; TCRdb's version includes in-frame clones alone and lacks a portion of them. The data show a few hundred thousand clones, with more than 45% seen just once and around 1.5% held by the top ten. Treatment indicated: oral pan-JAK inhibitor, 5-10 mg twice daily. The sequences come from CD4+ T cells sorted from blood, collected at week 4, from a patient treated with tofacitinib. These receptors all stem from a human donor with alopecia areata.

V gene TRBV30 combines with J gene TRBJ1-5; D perhaps matches TRBD1 (5 bases). The CDR3 length is 14 residues. V was clipped by 6 bases and J by 2 bases, with 14 bases between them. Germline CDR1 reads GTSNPN; CDR2 reads SVGIG (reference sequence). CDR3 amino acids: CACQGAGGNQPQHF. DNA for the CDR3: TGTGCCTGTCAAGGAGCGGGGGGCAATCAGCCCCAGCATTTT.

This clone was seen more than once but under ten times. J is TRBJ1-2 and V is TRBV6-5; D perhaps matches TRBD1 (5 bases). Per the germline V gene, CDR1 is MNHEY and CDR2 is SVGAGI. Trimming pared 7 bases from V and 2 bases from J, leaving 14 bases between. The CDR3 extends over 14 amino acids. The CDR3 sequence is CASTPGRGNYGYTF. CDR3 DNA sequence: TGTGCCAGCACCCCGGGACGGGGAAACTATGGCTACACCTTC.

This clone was detected ten times or more. This chain uses TRBV19 with TRBJ1-2; D gene unclear. Germline CDR1 LNHDA, CDR2 SQIVND (reference sequence). The CDR3 extends over 13 amino acids. Trimming removed 6 bases at V and 4 bases at J, with 12 bases between. The CDR3 sequence: CASSDPGSYGYTF. CDR3 in DNA: TGTGCCAGTAGCGATCCGGGGAGCTATGGCTACACCTTC.

This clone appeared once. The J gene is TRBJ2-3, the V gene TRBV2; TRBD1 aligns across 8 bases. The CDR3 runs to 14 residues. V lost 5 bases, J lost 1 base, and 2 bases stayed unmatched. CDR1 and CDR2 from the germline V gene are SNHLY and FYNNEI. Written as DNA, the CDR3 is TGTGCCAGCAGTATGGACAGGGGCACAGATACGCAGTATTTT. As protein: CASSMDRGTDTQYF. Full variable domain (outside the CDR3, taken from reference TRBV2 and TRBJ2-3): EPEVTQTPSHQVTQMGQEVILRCVPISNHLYFYWYRQILGQKVEFLVSFYNNEISEKSEIFDDQFSVERPDGSNFTLKIRSTKLEDSAMYFCASSMDRGTDTQYFGPGTRLTVL.

J is TRBJ1-2 and V is TRBV19; D is undetermined. The CDR3 length is 12 residues. Germline CDR1 is LNHDA and CDR2 is SQIVND (reference sequence). V lost 5 bases to trimming and J lost 8 bases, with 12 bases between them. The CDR3 sequence: CASSAGRPGYTF. The DNA of the CDR3 is TGTGCCAGTAGTGCCGGACGTCCGGGCTACACCTTC.

The sample holds a few counts of this clone. This chain connects TRBV29-1 to TRBJ1-2; D may be TRBD1 (5 bases). V gave up 2 bases and J gave up 8 bases, with 15 bases separating them. This CDR3 region has 13 residues. CDR1 SQVTM and CDR2 ANQGSEA come from the germline V gene. The CDR3 region is CSVESQGVSGYTF. In DNA form, the CDR3 reads TGCAGCGTTGAATCTCAGGGAGTGTCGGGCTACACCTTC.

The gene calls are TRBV30 and TRBJ2-7; 7 nucleotides agree with TRBD2. Trimming cost V 3 bases and J 3 bases; bases outside gene matches: 8. CDR3 length: 14 residues. Germline CDR1 GTSNPN, CDR2 SVGIG (reference sequence). The DNA for the CDR3 is TGTGCCTGGAGCGGACCCCCGGGGGGCTACGAGCAGTACTTC. This sequence encodes CAWSGPPGGYEQYF.

The rearrangement uses TRBV29-1 and TRBJ2-3; 9 nucleotides match TRBD1. This CDR3 is built from 14 residues. The germline gives CDR1 SQVTM, CDR2 ANQGSEA. Trimming took 6 bases from V and 2 from J; bases not matched to a gene: 6. CDR3 amino acids: CSVETGGSTDTQYF. CDR3 nucleotide sequence: TGCAGCGTCGAGACAGGGGGTTCCACAGATACGCAGTATTTT.

This clone was counted between two and nine times. The rearrangement joins TRBV4-3 to TRBJ2-3; D ambiguous. This CDR3 spans 15 amino acids. The ends were cut back, 3 bases at V and 4 bases at J, with 14 bases in the middle. Germline loops: CDR1 LGHNA, CDR2 YSLEER. Here the CDR3 reads CASSHPLPRPDTQYF. CDR3 coding DNA: TGCGCCAGCAGCCACCCTCTTCCGAGGCCAGATACGCAGTATTTT.

This rearrangement joins TRBV7-9 to TRBJ1-4, with D perhaps TRBD1 (5 bases). The CDR3 spans 14 residues. The ends were cut back, 1 base at V and 7 bases at J, with 10 bases in the middle. Germline assignment: CDR1 SEHNR and CDR2 FQNEAQ (reference sequence). In nucleotides, the CDR3 is TGTGCCAGCAGCTTAGGGCCGGGGCTTGAAAAACTGTTTTTT. Amino acid sequence: CASSLGPGLEKLFF.

The chain employs TRBV9 and TRBJ1-1; TRBD1 is a possible D gene (6 bases). The CDR3 sequence is 13 residues long. Trimming removed 4 bases from V and 3 bases from J, with 10 bases in between. In germline, CDR1 is SGDLS, CDR2 YYNGEE. CDR3 protein: CASSPRTDTEAFF. DNA of the CDR3: TGTGCCAGCAGCCCTCGGACAGACACTGAAGCTTTCTTT.

This chain links TRBV2 with TRBJ1-2, with D unclear. Trimming stripped 2 bases from V and 3 bases from J, with 7 bases between. This CDR3 comprises 13 residues. Germline assignment: CDR1 SNHLY and CDR2 FYNNEI. The DNA of the CDR3 is TGTGCCAGCAGTGAAACGGCGGACTATGGCTACACCTTC. Translating it yields CASSETADYGYTF.

The genes are TRBV23-1 and TRBJ1-5; perhaps TRBD1 as D (6 bases). TRBV23-1 is treated as an ORF (open reading frame) with a function not yet certain. The CDR3 spans 19 residues. The V gene lost 2 bases and the J gene lost 0 bases, with 20 bases spanning the gap. The CDR3 loop reads CASSQQAVSRTDSNQPQHF. CDR3 in DNA: TGCGCCAGCAGTCAACAGGCTGTTAGCAGGACAGATAGCAATCAGCCCCAGCATTTT.

The CDR3 DNA sequence: TGTGCCTGGATATCCATCTTGAACACTGAAGCTTTCTTT. Residues: CAWISILNTEAFF. This chain joins TRBV30 and TRBJ1-1; D not certain. The CDR3 loop spans 13 amino acids. Between the trimmed V and J ends, which lost 4 bases and 0 bases, there was a span of 9 bases. CDR1 GTSNPN and CDR2 SVGIG come from the germline V gene (reference sequence).

CDR3 nucleotides: TGTGCCAGCACAACGGACAGAAACTACGAGCAGTACTTC. Its translation is CASTTDRNYEQYF. V is TRBV7-2 and J is TRBJ2-7, with D possibly matching TRBD1 (6 bases). This CDR3 comprises 13 residues. Trimming took 7 bases from V and 3 from J, leaving 13 bases between them. Germline CDR1 and CDR2: SGHTA and FQGNSA.